The sample holds a few counts of the clone carrying this T cell receptor (beta chain). What it binds is unknown. This entry belongs to a study of T cells in Graves' hyperthyroidism and ophthalmopathy. Turning to the study itself: Staff took peripheral blood when the initial diagnosis was made, before any treatment began. Overall study findings and caveats: Most thyroid clonotypes with frequency above 0.001 were detected in blood.

The study based diagnoses on clinical symptoms, serum thyroxine and TRAb, thyroid ultrasound and orbital computed tomography. What was amplified from RNA transcripts were TCR beta CDR3 regions. With the HTBI primer set, the TCR CDR3 went through a first round of RT-PCR. TCRdb called the multiplex PCR reads again in MiXCR, with one record for every CDR3 protein. The profile covers around 690,000 distinct CDR3 sequences, with 17% appearing a single time and around 16% taken by the ten largest. Trimming shortened V by 0 bases and J by 0 bases, and 16 bases separated the two germline ends. Germline loops: CDR1 SGHRS, CDR2 YFSETQ. There are 17 residues in the CDR3.

The sequence came from a man aged 45 to 65 with Graves' hyperthyroidism. Sequencing was carried out using blood. V usage is TRBV5-1 and J usage is TRBJ2-7; maybe TRBD2 (6 bases). The CDR3 bases are TGCGCCAGCAGCTTGGGTATTACTAGCAGGAGCTCCTACGAGCAGTACTTC. Translated: CASSLGITSRSSYEQYF.